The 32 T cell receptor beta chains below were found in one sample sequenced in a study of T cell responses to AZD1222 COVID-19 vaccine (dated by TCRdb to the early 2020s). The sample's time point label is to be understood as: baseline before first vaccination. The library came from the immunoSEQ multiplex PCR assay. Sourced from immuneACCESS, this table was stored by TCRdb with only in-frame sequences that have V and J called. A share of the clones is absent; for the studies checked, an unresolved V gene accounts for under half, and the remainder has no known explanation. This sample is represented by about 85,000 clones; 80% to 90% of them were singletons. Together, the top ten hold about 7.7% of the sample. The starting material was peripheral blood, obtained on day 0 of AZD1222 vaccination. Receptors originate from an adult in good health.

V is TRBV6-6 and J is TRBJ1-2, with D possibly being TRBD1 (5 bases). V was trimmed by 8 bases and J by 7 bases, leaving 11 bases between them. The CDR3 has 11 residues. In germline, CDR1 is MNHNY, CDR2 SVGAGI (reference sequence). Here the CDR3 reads CASRAGSGYTF. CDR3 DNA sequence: TGTGCCAGCCGGGCAGGGAGTGGCTACACCTTC.

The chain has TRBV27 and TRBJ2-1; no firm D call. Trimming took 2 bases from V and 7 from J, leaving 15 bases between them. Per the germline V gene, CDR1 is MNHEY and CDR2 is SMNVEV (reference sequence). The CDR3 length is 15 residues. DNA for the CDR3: TGTGCCAGCAGTTTAGACTTTGCTAGTCTGAATGAGCAGTTCTTC. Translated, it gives CASSLDFASLNEQFF.

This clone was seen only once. The CDR3 loop reads CASRKAGGLLDTQYF. CDR3 DNA: TGTGCCAGCAGAAAAGCGGGGGGCCTCTTGGATACGCAGTATTTT. The chain joins TRBV25-1 to TRBJ2-3, with 9 bases that match TRBD2. The V segment lost 6 bases and the J segment 6 bases; nucleotides outside the gene matches: 10. The germline CDR1 and CDR2 sequences are MGHDK and SYGVNS. CDR3 size: 15 residues. Based on the CDR3 plus reference TRBV25-1 and TRBJ2-3, the full variable domain is EADIYQTPRYLVIGTGKKITLECSQTMGHDKMYWYQQDPGMELHLIHYSYGVNSTEKGDLSSESTVSRIRTEHFPLTLESARPSHTSQYLCASRKAGGLLDTQYFGPGTRLTVL.

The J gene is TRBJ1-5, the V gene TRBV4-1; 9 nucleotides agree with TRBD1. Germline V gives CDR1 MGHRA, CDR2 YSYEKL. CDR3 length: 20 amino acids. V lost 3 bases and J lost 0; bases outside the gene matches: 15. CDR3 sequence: CASSHLRPGQGIYSNQPQHF. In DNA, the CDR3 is TGCGCCAGCAGCCATCTTAGACCGGGACAGGGAATCTATAGCAATCAGCCCCAGCATTTT.

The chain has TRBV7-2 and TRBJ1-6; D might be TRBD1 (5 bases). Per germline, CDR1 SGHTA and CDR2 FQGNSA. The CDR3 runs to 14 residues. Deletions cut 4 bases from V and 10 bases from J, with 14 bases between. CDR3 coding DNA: TGTGCCAGCAGCTCCTGGGGGACCGGATCACCCCTCCACTTT. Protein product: CASSSWGTGSPLHF.

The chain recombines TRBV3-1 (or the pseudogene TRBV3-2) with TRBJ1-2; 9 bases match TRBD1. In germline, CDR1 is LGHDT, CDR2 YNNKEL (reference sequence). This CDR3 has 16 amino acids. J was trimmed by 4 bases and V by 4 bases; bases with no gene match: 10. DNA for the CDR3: TGTGCCAGCAGCCTAAATCCGGGACAGGGTACCTATGGCTACACCTTC. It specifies CASSLNPGQGTYGYTF.

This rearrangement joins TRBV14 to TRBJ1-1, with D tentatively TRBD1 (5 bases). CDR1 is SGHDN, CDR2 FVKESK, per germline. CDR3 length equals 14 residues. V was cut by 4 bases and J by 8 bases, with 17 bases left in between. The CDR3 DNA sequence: TGTGCCAGCAGCCTGAAAGCGGGGGTAGTGGAAGCTTTCTTT. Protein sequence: CASSLKAGVVEAFF. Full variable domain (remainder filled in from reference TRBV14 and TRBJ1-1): EAGVTQFPSHSVIEKGQTVTLRCDPISGHDNLYWYRRVMGKEIKFLLHFVKESKQDESGMPNNRFLAERTGGTYSTLKVQPAELEDSGVYFCASSLKAGVVEAFFGQGTRLTVV.

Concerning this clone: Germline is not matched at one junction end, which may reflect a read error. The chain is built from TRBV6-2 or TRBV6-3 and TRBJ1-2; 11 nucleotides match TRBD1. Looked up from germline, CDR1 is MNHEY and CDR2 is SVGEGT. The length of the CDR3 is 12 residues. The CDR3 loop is CASSYTGTGGIF. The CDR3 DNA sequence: TGTGCCAGCAGTTACACCGGGACAGGGGGGATCTTC.

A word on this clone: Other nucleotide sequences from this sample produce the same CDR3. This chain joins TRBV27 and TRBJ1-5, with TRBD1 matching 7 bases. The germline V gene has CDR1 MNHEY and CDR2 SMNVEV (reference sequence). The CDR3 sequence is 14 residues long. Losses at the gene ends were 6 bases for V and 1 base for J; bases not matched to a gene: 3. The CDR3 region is CASSRQGSNQPQHF. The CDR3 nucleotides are TGTGCCAGCAGCCGACAGGGCAGCAATCAGCCCCAGCATTTT.

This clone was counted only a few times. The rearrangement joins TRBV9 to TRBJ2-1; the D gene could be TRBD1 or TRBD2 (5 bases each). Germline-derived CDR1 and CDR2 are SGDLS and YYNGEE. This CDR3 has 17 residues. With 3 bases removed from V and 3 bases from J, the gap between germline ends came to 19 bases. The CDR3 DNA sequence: TGTGCCAGCAGCGCCCGGGGCTCGAGTGACTTCTACAATGAGCAGTTCTTC. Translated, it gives CASSARGSSDFYNEQFF.

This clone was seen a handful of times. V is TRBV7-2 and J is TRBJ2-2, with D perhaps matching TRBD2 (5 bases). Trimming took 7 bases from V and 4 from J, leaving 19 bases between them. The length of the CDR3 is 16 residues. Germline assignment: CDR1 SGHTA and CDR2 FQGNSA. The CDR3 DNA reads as TGTGCCAGCACCGTGGGGTTTCGGGGAAGCACCGGGGAGCTGTTTTTT. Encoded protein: CASTVGFRGSTGELFF. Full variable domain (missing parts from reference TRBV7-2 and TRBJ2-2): GAGVSQSPSNKVTEKGKDVELRCDPISGHTALYWYRQSLGQGLEFLIYFQGNSAPDKSGLPSDRFSAERTGGSVSTLTIQRTQQEDSAVYLCASTVGFRGSTGELFFGEGSRLTVL.

CDR3 loop: CASSWGGSYEQYF. CDR3 bases: TGTGCCAGCAGCTGGGGCGGGTCATACGAGCAGTACTTC. The V and J genes are TRBV5-6 and TRBJ2-7, with D perhaps TRBD1 or TRBD2 (5 bases each). CDR1 and CDR2 from the germline V gene are SGHDT and YYEEEE. V was clipped by 3 bases and J by 4 bases, with 11 bases between them. The CDR3 has 13 amino acids.

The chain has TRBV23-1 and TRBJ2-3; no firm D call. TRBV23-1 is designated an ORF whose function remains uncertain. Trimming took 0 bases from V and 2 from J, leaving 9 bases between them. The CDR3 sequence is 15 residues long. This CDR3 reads CASSQSETVTDTQYF. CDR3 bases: TGCGCCAGCAGTCAATCGGAGACGGTCACAGATACGCAGTATTTT.

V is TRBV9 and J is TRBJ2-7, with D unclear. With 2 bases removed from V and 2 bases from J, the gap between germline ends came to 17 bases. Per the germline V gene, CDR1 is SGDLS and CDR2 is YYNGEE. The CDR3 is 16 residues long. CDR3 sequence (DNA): TGTGCCAGCAGCGTTGGGTGGGGATTCCCTACCTACGAGCAGTACTTC. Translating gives CASSVGWGFPTYEQYF. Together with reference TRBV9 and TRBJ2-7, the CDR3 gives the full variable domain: DSGVTQTPKHLITATGQRVTLRCSPRSGDLSVYWYQQSLDQGLQFLIQYYNGEERAKGNILERFSAQQFPDLHSELNLSSLELGDSALYFCASSVGWGFPTYEQYFGPGTRLTVT.

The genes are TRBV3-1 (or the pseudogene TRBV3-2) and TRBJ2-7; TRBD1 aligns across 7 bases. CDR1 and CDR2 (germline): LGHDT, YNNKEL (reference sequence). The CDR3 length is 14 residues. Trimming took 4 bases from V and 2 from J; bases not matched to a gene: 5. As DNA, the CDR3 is TGTGCCAGCAGCCCGTCGGGACAGACCTACGAGCAGTACTTC. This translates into CASSPSGQTYEQYF.

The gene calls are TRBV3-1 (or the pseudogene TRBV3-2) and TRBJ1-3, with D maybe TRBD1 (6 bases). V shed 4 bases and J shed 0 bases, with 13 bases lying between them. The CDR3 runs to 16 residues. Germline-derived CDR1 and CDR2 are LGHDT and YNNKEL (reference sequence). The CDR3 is CASSRSGTTSGNTIYF. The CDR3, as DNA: TGTGCCAGCAGCCGATCCGGGACAACCTCTGGAAACACCATATATTTT.

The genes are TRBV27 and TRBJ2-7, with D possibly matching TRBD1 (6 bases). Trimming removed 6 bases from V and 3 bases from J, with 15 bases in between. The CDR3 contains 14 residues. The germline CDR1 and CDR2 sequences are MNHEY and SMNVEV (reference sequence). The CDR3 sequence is CASRPTGLLYEQYF. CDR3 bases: TGTGCCAGCAGACCGACAGGACTTCTCTACGAGCAGTACTTC.

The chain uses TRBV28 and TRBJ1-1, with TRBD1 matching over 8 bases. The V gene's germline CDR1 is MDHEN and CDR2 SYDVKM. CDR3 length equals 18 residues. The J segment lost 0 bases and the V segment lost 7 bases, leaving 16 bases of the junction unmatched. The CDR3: CASTLEFETGAMNTEAFF. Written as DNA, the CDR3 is TGTGCCAGCACCCTCGAATTTGAGACAGGGGCTATGAACACTGAAGCTTTCTTT.

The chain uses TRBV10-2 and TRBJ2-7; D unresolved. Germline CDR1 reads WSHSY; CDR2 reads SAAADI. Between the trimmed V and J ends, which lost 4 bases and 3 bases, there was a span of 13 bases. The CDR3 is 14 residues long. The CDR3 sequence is CASSGGTESYEQYF. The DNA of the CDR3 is TGCGCCAGCAGTGGGGGAACAGAGAGCTACGAGCAGTACTTC.

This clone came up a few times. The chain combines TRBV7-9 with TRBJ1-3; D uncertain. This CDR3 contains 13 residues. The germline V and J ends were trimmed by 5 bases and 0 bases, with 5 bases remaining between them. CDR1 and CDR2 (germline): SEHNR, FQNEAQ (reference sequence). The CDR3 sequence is CASSPGSGNTIYF. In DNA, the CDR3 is TGTGCCAGCAGCCCCGGCTCTGGAAACACCATATATTTT.

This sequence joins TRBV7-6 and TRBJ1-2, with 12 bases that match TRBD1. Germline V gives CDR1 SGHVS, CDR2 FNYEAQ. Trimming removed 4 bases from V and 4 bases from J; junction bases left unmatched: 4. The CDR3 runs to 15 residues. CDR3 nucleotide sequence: TGTGCCAGCAGCTCCGGGACAGGGGGCGGCTATGGCTACACCTTC. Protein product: CASSSGTGGGYGYTF.

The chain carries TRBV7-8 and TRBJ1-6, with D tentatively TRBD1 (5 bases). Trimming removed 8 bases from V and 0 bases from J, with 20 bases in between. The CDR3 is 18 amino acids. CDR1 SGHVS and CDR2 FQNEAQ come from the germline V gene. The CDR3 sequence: CASLNRDSYSSYNSPLHF. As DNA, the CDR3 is TGTGCCAGCCTCAACCGGGACTCCTACTCCTCCTATAATTCACCCCTCCACTTT.

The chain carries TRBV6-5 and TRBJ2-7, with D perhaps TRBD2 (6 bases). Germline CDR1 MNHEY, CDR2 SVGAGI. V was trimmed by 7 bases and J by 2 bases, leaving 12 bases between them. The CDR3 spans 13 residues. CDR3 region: CASTRRVPYEQYF. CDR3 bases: TGTGCCAGCACCAGGAGGGTCCCCTACGAGCAGTACTTC.

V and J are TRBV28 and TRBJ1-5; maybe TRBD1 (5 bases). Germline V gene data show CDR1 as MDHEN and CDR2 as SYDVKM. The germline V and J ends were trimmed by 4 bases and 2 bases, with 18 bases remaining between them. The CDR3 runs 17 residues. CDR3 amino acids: CASSYPAGGEGNQPQHF. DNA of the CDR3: TGTGCCAGCAGTTACCCGGCTGGGGGGGAGGGCAATCAGCCCCAGCATTTT.

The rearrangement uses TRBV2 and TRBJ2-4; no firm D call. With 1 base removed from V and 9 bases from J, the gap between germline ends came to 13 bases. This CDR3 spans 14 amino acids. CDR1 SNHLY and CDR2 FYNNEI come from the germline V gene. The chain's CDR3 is CASSEGGRVRIQYF. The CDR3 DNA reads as TGTGCCAGCAGTGAAGGAGGTAGGGTTCGCATTCAGTACTTC.

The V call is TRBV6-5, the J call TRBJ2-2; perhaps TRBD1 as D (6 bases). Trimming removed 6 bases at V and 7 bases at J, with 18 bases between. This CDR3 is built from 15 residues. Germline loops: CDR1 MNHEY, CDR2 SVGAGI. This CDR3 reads CASRAPTGPSGELFF. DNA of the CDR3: TGTGCCAGCAGAGCTCCCACAGGGCCGAGCGGGGAGCTGTTTTTT.

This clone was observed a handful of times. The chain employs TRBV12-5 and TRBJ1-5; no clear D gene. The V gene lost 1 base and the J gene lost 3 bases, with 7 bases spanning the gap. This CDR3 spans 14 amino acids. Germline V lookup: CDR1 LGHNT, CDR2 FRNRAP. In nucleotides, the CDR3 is TGTGCTAGTGGTTTGGATCTGTCCAATCAGCCCCAGCATTTT. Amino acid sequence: CASGLDLSNQPQHF. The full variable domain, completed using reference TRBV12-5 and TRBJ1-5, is DARVTQTPRHKVTEMGQEVTMRCQPILGHNTVFWYRQTMMQGLELLAYFRNRAPLDDSGMPKDRFSAEMPDATLATLKIQPSEPRDSAVYFCASGLDLSNQPQHFGDGTRLSIL.

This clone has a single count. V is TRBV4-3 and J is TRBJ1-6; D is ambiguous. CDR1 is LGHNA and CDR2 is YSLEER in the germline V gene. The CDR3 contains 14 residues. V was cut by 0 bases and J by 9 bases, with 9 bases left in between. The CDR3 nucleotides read TGCGCCAGCAGCCAAGATATGGGGAGTTCACCCCTCCACTTT. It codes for CASSQDMGSSPLHF.

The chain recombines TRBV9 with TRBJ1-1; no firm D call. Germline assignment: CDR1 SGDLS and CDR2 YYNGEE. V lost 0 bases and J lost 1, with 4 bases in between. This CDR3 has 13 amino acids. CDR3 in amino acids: CASSVEGNTEAFF. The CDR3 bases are TGTGCCAGCAGCGTAGAAGGGAACACTGAAGCTTTCTTT.

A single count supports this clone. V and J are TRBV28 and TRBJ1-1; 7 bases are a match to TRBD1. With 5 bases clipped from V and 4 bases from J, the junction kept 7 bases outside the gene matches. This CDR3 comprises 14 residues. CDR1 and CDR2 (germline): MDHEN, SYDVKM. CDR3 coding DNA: TGTGCCAGCAGTCAACCTGACAGGGCCACTGAAGCTTTCTTT. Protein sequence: CASSQPDRATEAFF.

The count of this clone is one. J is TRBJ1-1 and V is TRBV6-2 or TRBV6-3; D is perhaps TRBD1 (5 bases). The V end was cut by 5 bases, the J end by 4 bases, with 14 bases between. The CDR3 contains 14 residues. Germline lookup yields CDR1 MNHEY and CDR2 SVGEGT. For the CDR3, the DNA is TGTGCCAGCAGTCTCTCCCCCGGGGGCACTGAAGCTTTCTTT. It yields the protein CASSLSPGGTEAFF.

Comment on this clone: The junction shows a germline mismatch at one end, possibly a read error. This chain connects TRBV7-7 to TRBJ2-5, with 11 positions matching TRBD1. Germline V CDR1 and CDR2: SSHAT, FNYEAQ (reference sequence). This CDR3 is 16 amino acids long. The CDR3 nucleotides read TGTGCTAGCAGCCCCGACGGGACAGGGGGTCGGGAGACCCAGTACTTC. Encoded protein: CASSPDGTGGRETQYF.